This is a list of T cell receptor beta chains from one sample in a study of vaccination effects on CD4 cells after COVID-19. Assay used: immunoSEQ multiplex PCR; TCRdb lists only in-frame clones, some missing. The sample lists about 38,000 clones, about four fifths occurring once. The antigens of these receptors remain unknown. Sequencing used CD4+ T cells from PBMCs cultured without peptide, obtained before COVID-19 vaccination. The receptors here all came from a human donor who received a COVID-19 vaccine. Each CDR3 is given without its conserved first and last residue. Each record gives: V gene, J gene, CDR3 protein.

>TRBV5-4|TRBJ2-2
ASSFTGRNTGELF
>TRBV7-3|TRBJ1-2
ASSLTAGANYGYT
>TRBV19|TRBJ1-1
ASSTRGQGRTEAF
>TRBV6-6|TRBJ1-5
ASSPTDRGNQPQH
>TRBV4-1|TRBJ2-4
ASSQGLQTTGAKNIQY
>TRBV6-6|TRBJ1-6
AGRGPGGSPLH
>TRBV2|TRBJ1-6
ASGFLENSPLH
>TRBV6-1|TRBJ1-2
ASSEPGRNYGYT
>TRBV6-5|TRBJ1-2
ASSYGGGGTYGYT
>TRBV28|TRBJ1-2
ASSPGDRGYGYT
>TRBV2|TRBJ1-3
ASTADGLSGNTIY
>TRBV19|TRBJ1-4
ASSIAAATNEKLF
>TRBV10-2|TRBJ1-2
ASSAGRNYGYT
>TRBV4-1|TRBJ2-5
ASSQAENLETQY
>TRBV10-2|TRBJ2-3
ASSRAGWGDTQY
>TRBV19|TRBJ1-2
ASSTRTDSYGYT
>TRBV6-5|TRBJ1-2
ASRRDRENNYGYT
>TRBV19|TRBJ2-1
ASSDPSGTIFNEQF
>TRBV6-5|TRBJ1-3
ASSYAGEVGNTIY
>TRBV7-9|TRBJ1-4
ASSNRGLVEKLF
>TRBV5-6|TRBJ2-5
ASSPDLETQY
>TRBV7-2|TRBJ2-5
ANSQGPIPQETQY
>TRBV10-2|TRBJ1-1
ASSESAGRAEAF
>TRBV6-2/TRBV6-3|TRBJ2-1
ASSQGQKQF
>TRBV7-3|TRBJ2-6
ASSTARISGANVLT
>TRBV3-1/TRBV3-2|TRBJ1-1
ASSSLAGQGSAF
>TRBV2|TRBJ1-5
ASQGQNNQPQH
>TRBV2|TRBJ2-3
ASTSGTDTQY
>TRBV6-5|TRBJ2-3
AGGGALSTDTQY
>TRBV18|TRBJ1-1
ASSPLSGFTEAF
>TRBV30|TRBJ1-2
AWSLTRGGGYT
>TRBV30|TRBJ1-3
AWRPSGGLLRTIY
>TRBV2|TRBJ1-1
ASSELGFSGAF
>TRBV5-8|TRBJ1-5
ASSLEPYQPQH
>TRBV3-1/TRBV3-2|TRBJ1-2
ASSHAPRDKSYT
>TRBV14|TRBJ2-1
ASSLFRGYEQF
>TRBV18|TRBJ1-1
ASSPRGQTSNTEAF
>TRBV18|TRBJ1-5
ASSRTENQPQH
>TRBV11-3|TRBJ2-1
ASSLSIASSYNEQF
>TRBV29-1|TRBJ2-5
SVGHGVQETQY
>TRBV5-1|TRBJ2-2
ASSLGPNTGELF
>TRBV5-4|TRBJ2-5
ASRSTGVETQY
>TRBV28|TRBJ1-3
ASSTPGQASGNTIY
>TRBV5-1|TRBJ1-2
ASSLRQGGDGYT
>TRBV28|TRBJ2-5
ASSLYRQPQETQY
>TRBV7-2|TRBJ1-5
ASSLGNTAQH
>TRBV29-1|TRBJ1-1
SVEEGGGTEAF
>TRBV5-1|TRBJ1-6
ASSLGGPGNSPLH
>TRBV20-1|TRBJ1-6
SASWGSSRVSPLH